This T cell receptor (beta chain) is drawn from a study of OX40 agonist ivuxolimab in advanced cancers. Background for the entire study: The costimulatory receptor OX40 (CD134) was targeted by ivuxolimab, a fully human IgG2 agonistic monoclonal antibody. Intravenous ivuxolimab was administered to patients every 2 weeks at six dose levels: 0.01, 0.1, 0.3, 1.5, 3 and 10 mg/kg. Of the approximately 54 dose-escalation patients, hepatocellular carcinoma was present in around 20, melanoma in approximately 15, renal cell carcinoma in 9 and head and neck cancer in 9. A male proportion of 75% to 85% and a mean age of approximately 62 years, ranging from about 20 to 85, were recorded for the dose-escalation cohort. Patients were allowed to have had prior anti-PD-1, anti-PD-L1 or anti-CTLA-4 therapy, and approximately 43% of the dose-escalation patients had previously received checkpoint inhibitors. Partial responses were achieved by three dose-escalation patients, of whom one had hepatocellular carcinoma and two had cutaneous melanoma. Peripheral TCRbeta sequencing aimed to test whether ivuxolimab altered TCR sequence diversity and caused clonal T-cell expansion. The paper describes the monotherapy dose-escalation part (N of about 57 patients) of the phase I trial of ivuxolimab. The paper as a whole reports these results and caveats: At doses from 0.1 to 3.0 mg/kg, clonal expansion was seen in both CD4+ and CD8+ blood T cells between baseline and week 6. Low levels of normalized T-cell clonal expansion were also seen in some nonresponding patients. In the 0.1-3.0 mg/kg groups, partial responders were among the patients with the lowest normalized peripheral clonal expansion, particularly in CD8+ T cells. Which antigens the clonally expanded peripheral T cells were specific for was not determined. After ivuxolimab, expanded clones were on average more numerous among CD8+ T cells than among CD4+ T cells.

Genomic DNA was isolated from the sorted cells so that the TCRbeta CDR3 region could be sequenced. The immunoSEQ Assay was used to sequence the TCRbeta CDR3 regions. What TCRdb holds here is the immuneACCESS table cut down to in-frame rearrangements. Part of the clones is not present; checked against another copy, under half of the missing clones reflect an unresolved V gene, and the others are unexplained. The sample includes 60,000 or so clones, with approximately 80% observed a single time. About 2% of the sample lies in the top ten. Patients with a history of autoimmune disease or receiving systemic immunosuppression were excluded from the trial. Peripheral blood for TCR sequencing was collected from all dose cohorts at baseline, on cycle 4 day 1, and on cycle 7 day 1. The samples were drawn from a first-in-human, open-label, multicenter phase I dose-escalation trial of ivuxolimab. Adults with locally advanced or metastatic melanoma, renal cell carcinoma, hepatocellular carcinoma or head and neck squamous cell carcinoma were enrolled in the trial. Before TCR sequencing, CD4+ T cells and CD8+ T cells from peripheral blood were sorted into separate populations.

Worth noting for this clone: The target of this receptor is not known. There are no base qualities to consult, and no much larger clone falls within one base.

This receptor was identified in an adult with an advanced solid tumor such as melanoma, head and neck, liver or kidney cancer. Sequenced material: CD4+ or CD8+ T cells sorted from blood, taken in a trial of the OX40 agonist ivuxolimab.

The CDR3 sequence is CASSFDSYNEQFF. The nucleotide sequence reads as follows: TGTGCCAGCAGCTTTGACTCTTACAATGAGCAGTTCTTC. The chain is made from TRBV28 and TRBJ2-1, with no confidently assigned D gene. The trim is 6 bases for V and 4 bases for J, with a gap of 10 bases between the germline ends. Inclusive of the bounding cysteine and phenylalanine, the CDR3 is 13 residues long. The CDR3 DNA has 39 bases and is translated from base 1. CDR1 MDHEN and CDR2 SYDVKM were looked up in the germline V gene.